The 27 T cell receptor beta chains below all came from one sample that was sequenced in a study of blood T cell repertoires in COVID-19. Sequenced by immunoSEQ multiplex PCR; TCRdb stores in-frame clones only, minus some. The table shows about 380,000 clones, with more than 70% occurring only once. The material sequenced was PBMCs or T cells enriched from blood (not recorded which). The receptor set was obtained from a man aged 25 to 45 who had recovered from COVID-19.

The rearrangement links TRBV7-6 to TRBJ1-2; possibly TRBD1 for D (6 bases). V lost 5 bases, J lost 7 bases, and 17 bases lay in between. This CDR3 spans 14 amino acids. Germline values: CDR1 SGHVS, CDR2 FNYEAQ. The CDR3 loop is CASSLGRGRFGYTF. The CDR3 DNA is TGTGCCAGCAGCCTGGGGCGGGGGCGATTTGGCTACACCTTC.

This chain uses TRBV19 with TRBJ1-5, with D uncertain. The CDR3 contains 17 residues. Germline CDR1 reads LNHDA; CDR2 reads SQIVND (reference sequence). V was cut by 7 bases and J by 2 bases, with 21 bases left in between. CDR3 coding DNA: TGTGCCAGTACCCGGGCAGCGGCACCTATCGGCAATCAGCCCCAGCATTTT. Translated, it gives CASTRAAAPIGNQPQHF.

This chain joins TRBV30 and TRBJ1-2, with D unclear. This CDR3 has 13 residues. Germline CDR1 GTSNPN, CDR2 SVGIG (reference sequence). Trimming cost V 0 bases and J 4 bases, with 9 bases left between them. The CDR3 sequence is CAWSVTATYGYTF. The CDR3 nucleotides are TGTGCCTGGAGTGTCACAGCTACCTATGGCTACACCTTC.

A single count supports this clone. CDR3 DNA: TGTGCCAGCAGCCCCTACTGGACAGTTTTAGGTAATGAGCAGTTCTTC. It codes for CASSPYWTVLGNEQFF. The genes are TRBV5-6 and TRBJ2-1; possibly TRBD1 for D (6 bases). Germline values: CDR1 SGHDT, CDR2 YYEEEE. The CDR3 runs 16 residues. The V gene lost 4 bases and the J gene lost 7 bases, with 21 bases spanning the gap.

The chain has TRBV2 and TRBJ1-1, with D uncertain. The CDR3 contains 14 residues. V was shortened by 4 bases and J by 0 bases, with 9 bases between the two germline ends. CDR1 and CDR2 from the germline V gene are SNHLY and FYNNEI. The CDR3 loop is CASSALGMNTEAFF. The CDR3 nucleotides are TGTGCCAGCAGTGCTCTAGGCATGAACACTGAAGCTTTCTTT.

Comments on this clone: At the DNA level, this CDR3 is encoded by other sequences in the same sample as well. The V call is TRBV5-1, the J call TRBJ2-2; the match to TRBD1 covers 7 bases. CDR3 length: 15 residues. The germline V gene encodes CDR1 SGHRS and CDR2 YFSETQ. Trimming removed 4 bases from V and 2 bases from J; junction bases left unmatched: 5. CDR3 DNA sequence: TGCGCCAGCAGCCCTCGGACAGGAAACACCGGGGAGCTGTTTTTT. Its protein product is CASSPRTGNTGELFF.

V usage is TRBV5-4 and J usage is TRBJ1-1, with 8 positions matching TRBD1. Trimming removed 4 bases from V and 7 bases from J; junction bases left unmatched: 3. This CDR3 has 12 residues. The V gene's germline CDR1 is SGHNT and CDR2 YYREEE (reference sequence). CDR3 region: CASSAGTGEAFF. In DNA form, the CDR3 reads TGTGCCAGCAGCGCCGGGACAGGTGAAGCTTTCTTT.

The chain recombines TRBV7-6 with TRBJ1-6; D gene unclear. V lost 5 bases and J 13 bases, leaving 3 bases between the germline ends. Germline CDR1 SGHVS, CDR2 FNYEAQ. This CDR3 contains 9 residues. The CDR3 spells CASSPPLHF. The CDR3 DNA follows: TGTGCCAGCAGCCCGCCCCTCCACTTT.

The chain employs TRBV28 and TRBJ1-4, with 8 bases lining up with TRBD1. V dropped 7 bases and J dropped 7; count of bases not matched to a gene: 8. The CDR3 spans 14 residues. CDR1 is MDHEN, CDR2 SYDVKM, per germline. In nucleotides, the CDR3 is TGTGCCAGCATCAAGACAGGGGTGGGTGAAAAACTGTTTTTT. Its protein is CASIKTGVGEKLFF.

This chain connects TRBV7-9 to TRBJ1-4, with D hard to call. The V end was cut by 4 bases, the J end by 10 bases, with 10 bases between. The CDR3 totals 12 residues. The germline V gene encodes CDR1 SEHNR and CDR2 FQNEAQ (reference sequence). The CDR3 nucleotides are TGTGCCAGCAGCTCCCCCGGGAGAAAACTGTTTTTT. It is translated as CASSSPGRKLFF.

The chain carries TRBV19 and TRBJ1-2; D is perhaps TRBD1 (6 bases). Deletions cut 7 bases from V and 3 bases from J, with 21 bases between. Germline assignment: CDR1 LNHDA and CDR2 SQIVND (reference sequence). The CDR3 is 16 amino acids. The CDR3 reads CASKGTWAGEDYGYTF. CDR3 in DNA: TGTGCCAGTAAGGGAACTTGGGCAGGGGAAGACTATGGCTACACCTTC.

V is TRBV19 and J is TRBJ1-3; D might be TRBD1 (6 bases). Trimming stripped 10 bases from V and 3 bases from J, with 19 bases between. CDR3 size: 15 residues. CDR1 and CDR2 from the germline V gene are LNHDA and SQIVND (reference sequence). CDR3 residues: CATNPGQFNGNTIYF. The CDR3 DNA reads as TGTGCCACTAACCCCGGACAGTTTAATGGAAACACCATATATTTT.

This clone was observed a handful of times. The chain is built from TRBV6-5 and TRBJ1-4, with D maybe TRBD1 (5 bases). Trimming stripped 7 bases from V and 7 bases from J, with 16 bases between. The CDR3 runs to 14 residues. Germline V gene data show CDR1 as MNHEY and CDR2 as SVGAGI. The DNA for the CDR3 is TGTGCCAGCACCTCGACAGAGGTACGTGAAAAACTGTTTTTT. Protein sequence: CASTSTEVREKLFF.

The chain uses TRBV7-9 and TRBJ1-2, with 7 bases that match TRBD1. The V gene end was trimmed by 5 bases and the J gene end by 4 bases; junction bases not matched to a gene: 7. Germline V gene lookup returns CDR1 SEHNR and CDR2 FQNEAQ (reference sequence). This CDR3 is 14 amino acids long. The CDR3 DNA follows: TGTGCCAGCAGCGTTACAGGGGTGACCTATGGCTACACCTTC. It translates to CASSVTGVTYGYTF. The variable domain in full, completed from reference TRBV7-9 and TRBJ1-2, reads DTGVSQNPRHKITKRGQNVTFRCDPISEHNRLYWYRQTLGQGPEFLTYFQNEAQLEKSRLLSDRFSAERPKGSFSTLEIQRTEQGDSAMYLCASSVTGVTYGYTFGSGTRLTVV.

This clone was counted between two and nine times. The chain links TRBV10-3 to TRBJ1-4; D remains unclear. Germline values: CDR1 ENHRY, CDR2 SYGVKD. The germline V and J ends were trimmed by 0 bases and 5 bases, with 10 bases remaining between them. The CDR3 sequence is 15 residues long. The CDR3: CAISESLANNEKLFF. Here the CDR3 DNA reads TGTGCCATCAGTGAGTCTTTAGCAAACAATGAAAAACTGTTTTTT.

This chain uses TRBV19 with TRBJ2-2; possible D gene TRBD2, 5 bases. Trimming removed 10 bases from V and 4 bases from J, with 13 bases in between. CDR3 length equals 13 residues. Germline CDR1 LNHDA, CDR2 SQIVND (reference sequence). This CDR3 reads CATRTEVTGELFF. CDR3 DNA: TGTGCCACCAGGACGGAGGTCACCGGGGAGCTGTTTTTT.

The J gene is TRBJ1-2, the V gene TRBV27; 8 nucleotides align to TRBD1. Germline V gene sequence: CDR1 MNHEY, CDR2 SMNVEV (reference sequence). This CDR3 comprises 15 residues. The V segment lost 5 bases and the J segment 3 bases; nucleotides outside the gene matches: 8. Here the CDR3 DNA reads TGTGCCAGCAGTCCACGGACAGGGAGAGACTATGGCTACACCTTC. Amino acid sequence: CASSPRTGRDYGYTF.

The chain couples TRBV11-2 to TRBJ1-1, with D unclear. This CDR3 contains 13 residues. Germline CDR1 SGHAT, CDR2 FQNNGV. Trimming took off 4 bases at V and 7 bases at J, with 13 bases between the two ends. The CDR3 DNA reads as TGTGCCAGCAGCTCCCAAGTGTCGGGTGAAGCTTTCTTT. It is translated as CASSSQVSGEAFF. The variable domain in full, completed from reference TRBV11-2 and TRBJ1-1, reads EAGVAQSPRYKIIEKRQSVAFWCNPISGHATLYWYQQILGQGPKLLIQFQNNGVVDDSQLPKDRFSAERLKGVDSTLKIQPAKLEDSAVYLCASSSQVSGEAFFGQGTRLTVV.

The CDR3 coding sequence is TGTGCCAGCAGTGAGGGGATGCCTTGGGGACAGCTCTACGAGCAGTACTTC. This codes for CASSEGMPWGQLYEQYF. The chain employs TRBV6-1 and TRBJ2-7; 7 bases are a match to TRBD1. Germline V gene data show CDR1 as MNHNS and CDR2 as SASEGT. Trimming at V came to 3 bases and at J to 3 bases, leaving 14 bases not matched to a gene. The CDR3 has 17 amino acids.

The CDR3 region has the DNA TGTGCCAGTAGTCCACAGGGGAGAGGGGCCGGGGAGCTGTTTTTT. This translates into CASSPQGRGAGELFF. The J gene is TRBJ2-2, the V gene TRBV19; 7 bases map to TRBD1. CDR1 and CDR2 (germline): LNHDA, SQIVND (reference sequence). This CDR3 is built from 15 residues. V was pared by 5 bases and J by 6 bases, with 9 bases of the junction left unmatched.

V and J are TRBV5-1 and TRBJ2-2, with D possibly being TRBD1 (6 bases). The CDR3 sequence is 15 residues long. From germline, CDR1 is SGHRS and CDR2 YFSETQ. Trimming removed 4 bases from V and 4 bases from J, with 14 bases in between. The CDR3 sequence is CASSTTGRGTGELFF. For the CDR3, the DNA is TGCGCCAGCAGCACGACGGGCAGGGGCACCGGGGAGCTGTTTTTT.

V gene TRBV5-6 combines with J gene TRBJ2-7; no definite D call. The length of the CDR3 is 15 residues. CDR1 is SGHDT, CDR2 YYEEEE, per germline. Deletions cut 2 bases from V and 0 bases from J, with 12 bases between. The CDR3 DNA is TGTGCCAGCAGCTTCTTGCGGAAGAGCTCCTACGAGCAGTACTTC. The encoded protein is CASSFLRKSSYEQYF.

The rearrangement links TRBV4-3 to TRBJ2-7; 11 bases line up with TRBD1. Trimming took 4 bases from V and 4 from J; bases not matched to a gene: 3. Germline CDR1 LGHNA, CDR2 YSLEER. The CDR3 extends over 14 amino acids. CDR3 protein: CASSPDRGPYEQYF. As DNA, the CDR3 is TGCGCCAGCAGCCCGGACAGGGGGCCATACGAGCAGTACTTC.

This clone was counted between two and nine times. CDR3 DNA sequence: TGCGCCAGCAGCCAGCGGAATGGGGCTGGCTACACCTTC. It specifies CASSQRNGAGYTF. The chain carries TRBV4-3 and TRBJ1-2; tentatively, D is TRBD1 (5 bases). Germline-derived CDR1 and CDR2 are LGHNA and YSLEER. Trimming removed 3 bases at V and 7 bases at J, with 12 bases between. This CDR3 is built from 13 residues.

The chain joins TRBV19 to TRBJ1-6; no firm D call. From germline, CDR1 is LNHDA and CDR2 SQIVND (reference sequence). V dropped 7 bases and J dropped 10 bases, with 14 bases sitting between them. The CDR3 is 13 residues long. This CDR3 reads CASKEAGDSPLHF. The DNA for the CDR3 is TGTGCCAGTAAGGAGGCAGGCGACTCACCCCTCCACTTT. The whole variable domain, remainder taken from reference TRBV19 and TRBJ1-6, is DGGITQSPKYLFRKEGQNVTLSCEQNLNHDAMYWYRQDPGQGLRLIYYSQIVNDFQKGDIAEGYSVSREKKESFPLTVTSAQKNPTAFYLCASKEAGDSPLHFGNGTRLTVT.

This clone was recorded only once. The CDR3 DNA is TGTGCCATCAGTGAGTCGGAGGAAGGCAATCAGCCCCAGCATTTT. This sequence encodes CAISESEEGNQPQHF. The rearrangement joins TRBV10-3 to TRBJ1-5; no clear D. The CDR3 loop spans 15 amino acids. The germline gives CDR1 ENHRY, CDR2 SYGVKD. V was clipped by 0 bases and J by 2 bases, with 8 bases between them.

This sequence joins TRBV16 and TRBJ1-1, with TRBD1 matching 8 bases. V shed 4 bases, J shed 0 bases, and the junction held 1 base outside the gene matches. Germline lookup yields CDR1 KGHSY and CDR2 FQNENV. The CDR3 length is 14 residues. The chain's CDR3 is CASSRQGMNTEAFF. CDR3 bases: TGTGCCAGCAGCCGACAGGGGATGAACACTGAAGCTTTCTTT.